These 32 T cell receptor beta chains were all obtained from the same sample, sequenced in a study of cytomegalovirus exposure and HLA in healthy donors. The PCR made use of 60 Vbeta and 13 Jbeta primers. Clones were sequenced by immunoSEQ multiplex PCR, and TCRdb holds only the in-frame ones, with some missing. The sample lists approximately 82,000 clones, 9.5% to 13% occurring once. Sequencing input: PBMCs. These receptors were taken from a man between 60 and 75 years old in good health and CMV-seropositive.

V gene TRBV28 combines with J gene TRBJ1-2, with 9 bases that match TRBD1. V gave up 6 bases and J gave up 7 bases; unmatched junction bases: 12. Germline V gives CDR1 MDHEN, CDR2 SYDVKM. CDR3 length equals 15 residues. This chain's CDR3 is CASSPSGTGRGGYTF. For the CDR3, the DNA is TGTGCCAGCAGCCCATCCGGGACAGGGAGAGGTGGCTACACCTTC.

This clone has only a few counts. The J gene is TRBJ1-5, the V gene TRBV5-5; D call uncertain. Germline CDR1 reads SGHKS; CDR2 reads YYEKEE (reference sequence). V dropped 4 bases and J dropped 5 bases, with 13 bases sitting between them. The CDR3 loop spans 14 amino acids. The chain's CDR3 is CASSVGLLDQPQHF. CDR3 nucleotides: TGTGCCAGCAGCGTTGGACTTCTGGATCAGCCCCAGCATTTT.

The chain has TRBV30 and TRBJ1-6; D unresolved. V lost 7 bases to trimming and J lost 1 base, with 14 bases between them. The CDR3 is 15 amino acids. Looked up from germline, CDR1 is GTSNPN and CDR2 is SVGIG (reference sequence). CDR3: CASFIHGSYNSPLHF. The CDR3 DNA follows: TGTGCCTCCTTCATCCACGGGTCCTATAATTCACCCCTCCACTTT. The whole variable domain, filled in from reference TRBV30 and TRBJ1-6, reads SQTIHQWPATLVQPVGSPLSLECTVEGTSNPNLYWYRQAAGRGLQLLFYSVGIGQISSEVPQNLSASRPQDRQFILSSKKLLLSDSGFYLCASFIHGSYNSPLHFGNGTRLTVT.

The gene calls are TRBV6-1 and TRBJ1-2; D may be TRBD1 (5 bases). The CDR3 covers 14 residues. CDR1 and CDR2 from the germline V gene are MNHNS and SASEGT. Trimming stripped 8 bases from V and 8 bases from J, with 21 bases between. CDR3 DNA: TGTGCCAGCTCGACCAACGGGGGGATTGGGGGCTACACCTTC. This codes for CASSTNGGIGGYTF.

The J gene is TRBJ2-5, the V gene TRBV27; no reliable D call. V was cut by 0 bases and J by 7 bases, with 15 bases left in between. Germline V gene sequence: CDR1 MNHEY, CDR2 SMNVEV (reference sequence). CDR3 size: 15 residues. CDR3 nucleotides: TGTGCCAGCAGTTTATCGGGCGTCCCATGGTTGACCCAGTACTTC. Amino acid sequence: CASSLSGVPWLTQYF.

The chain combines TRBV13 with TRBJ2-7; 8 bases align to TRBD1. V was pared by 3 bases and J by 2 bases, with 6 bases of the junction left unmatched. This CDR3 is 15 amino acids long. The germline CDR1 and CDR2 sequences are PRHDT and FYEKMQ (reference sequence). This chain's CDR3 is CASSFGTGKAYEQYF. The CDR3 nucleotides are TGTGCCAGCAGCTTCGGGACAGGTAAGGCCTACGAGCAGTACTTC.

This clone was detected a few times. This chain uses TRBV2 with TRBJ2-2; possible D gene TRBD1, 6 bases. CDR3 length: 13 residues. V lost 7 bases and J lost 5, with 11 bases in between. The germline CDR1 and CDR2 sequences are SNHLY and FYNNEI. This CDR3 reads CASNLQGTGELFF. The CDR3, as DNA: TGTGCCAGCAACTTACAGGGTACCGGGGAGCTGTTTTTT.

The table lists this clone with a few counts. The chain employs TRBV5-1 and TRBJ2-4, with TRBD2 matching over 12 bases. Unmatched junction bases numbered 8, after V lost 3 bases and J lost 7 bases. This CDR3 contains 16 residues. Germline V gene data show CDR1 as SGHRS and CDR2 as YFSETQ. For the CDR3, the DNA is TGCGCCAGCAGCTCCTCGACTAGCGGGGGTTCGAACATTCAGTACTTC. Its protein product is CASSSSTSGGSNIQYF.

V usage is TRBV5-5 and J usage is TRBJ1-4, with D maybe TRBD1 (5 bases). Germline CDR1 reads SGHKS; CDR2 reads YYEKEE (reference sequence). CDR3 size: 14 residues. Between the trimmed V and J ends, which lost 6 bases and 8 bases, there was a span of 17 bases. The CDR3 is CASTPDPQEEKLFF. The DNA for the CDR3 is TGTGCCAGCACCCCAGATCCACAGGAGGAAAAACTGTTTTTT.

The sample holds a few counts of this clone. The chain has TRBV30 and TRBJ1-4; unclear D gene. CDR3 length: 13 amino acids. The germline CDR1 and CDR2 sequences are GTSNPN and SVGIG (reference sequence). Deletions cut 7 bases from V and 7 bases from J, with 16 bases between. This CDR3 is CASDRGNGEKLFF. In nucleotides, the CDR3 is TGTGCCTCGGACCGGGGAAACGGTGAAAAACTGTTTTTT.

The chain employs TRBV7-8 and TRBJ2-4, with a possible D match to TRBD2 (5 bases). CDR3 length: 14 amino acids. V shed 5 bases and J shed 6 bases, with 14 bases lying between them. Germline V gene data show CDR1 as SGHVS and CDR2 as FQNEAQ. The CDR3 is CASSPGLTLNIQYF. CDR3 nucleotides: TGTGCCAGCAGCCCTGGACTTACTTTAAACATTCAGTACTTC.

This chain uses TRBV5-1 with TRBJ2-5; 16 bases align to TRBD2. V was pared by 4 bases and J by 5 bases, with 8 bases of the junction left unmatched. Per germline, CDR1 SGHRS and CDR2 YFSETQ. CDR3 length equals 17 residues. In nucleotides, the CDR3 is TGCGCCAGCAGCCTCGGGACTAGCGGGAGGGGTTTGGAGACCCAGTACTTC. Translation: CASSLGTSGRGLETQYF.

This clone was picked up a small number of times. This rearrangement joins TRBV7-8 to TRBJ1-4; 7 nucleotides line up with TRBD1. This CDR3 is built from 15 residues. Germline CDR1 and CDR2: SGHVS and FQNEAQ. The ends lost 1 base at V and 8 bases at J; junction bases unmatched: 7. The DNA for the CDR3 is TGTGCCAGCAGCTTAGTGACAGGGCCCGAAGAAAAACTGTTTTTT. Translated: CASSLVTGPEEKLFF.

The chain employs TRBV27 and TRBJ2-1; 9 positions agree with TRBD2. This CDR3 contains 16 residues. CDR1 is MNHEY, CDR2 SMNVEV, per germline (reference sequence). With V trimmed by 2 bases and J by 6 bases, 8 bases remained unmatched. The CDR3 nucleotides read TGTGCCAGCAGTTTAAGTGGACTAGCGACATCCAATGAGCAGTTCTTC. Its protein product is CASSLSGLATSNEQFF.

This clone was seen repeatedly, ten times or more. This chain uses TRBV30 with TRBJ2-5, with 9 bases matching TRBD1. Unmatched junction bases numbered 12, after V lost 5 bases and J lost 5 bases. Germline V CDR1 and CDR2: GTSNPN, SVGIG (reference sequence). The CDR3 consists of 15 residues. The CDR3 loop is CAWLLYRGLRETQYF. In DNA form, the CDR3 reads TGTGCCTGGCTTCTCTACAGGGGGCTAAGGGAGACCCAGTACTTC.

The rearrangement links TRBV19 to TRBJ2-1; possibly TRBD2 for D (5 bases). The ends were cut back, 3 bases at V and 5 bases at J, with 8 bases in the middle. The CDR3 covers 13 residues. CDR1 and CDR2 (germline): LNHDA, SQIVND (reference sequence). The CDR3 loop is CASSIYGNNEQFF. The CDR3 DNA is TGTGCCAGTAGTATCTACGGGAACAATGAGCAGTTCTTC.

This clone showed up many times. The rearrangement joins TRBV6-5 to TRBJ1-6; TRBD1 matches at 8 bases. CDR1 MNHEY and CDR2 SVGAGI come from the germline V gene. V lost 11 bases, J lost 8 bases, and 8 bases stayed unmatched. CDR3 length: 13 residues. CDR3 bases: TGTGCCGGGTGCGACAGGGGAGATTCACCCCTCCACTTT. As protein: CAGCDRGDSPLHF.

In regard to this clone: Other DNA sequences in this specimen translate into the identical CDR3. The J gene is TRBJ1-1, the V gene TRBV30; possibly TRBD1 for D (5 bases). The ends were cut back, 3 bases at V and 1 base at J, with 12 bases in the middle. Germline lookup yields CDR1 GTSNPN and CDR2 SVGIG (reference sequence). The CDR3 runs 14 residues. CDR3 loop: CAWRFPGGNTEAFF. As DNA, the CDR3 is TGTGCCTGGAGGTTCCCGGGGGGGAACACTGAAGCTTTCTTT.

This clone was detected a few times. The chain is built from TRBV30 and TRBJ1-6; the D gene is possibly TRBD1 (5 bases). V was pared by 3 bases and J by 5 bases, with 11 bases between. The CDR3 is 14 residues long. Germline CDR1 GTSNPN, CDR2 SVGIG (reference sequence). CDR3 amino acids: CAWRKGQNNSPLHF. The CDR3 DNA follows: TGTGCCTGGAGAAAGGGGCAGAATAATTCACCCCTCCACTTT.

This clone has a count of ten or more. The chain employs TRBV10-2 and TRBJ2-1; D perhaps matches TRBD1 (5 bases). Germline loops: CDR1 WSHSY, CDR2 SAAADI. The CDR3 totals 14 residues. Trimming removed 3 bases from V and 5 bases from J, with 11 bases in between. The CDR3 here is CASSDAGINNEQFF. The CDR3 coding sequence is TGCGCCAGCAGTGACGCAGGGATAAACAATGAGCAGTTCTTC.

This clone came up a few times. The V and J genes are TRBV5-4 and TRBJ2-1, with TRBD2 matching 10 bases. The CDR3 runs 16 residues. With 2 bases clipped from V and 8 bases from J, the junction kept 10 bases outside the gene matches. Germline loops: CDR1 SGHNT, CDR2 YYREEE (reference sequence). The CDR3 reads CASSLGASGSTHEQFF. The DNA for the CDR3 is TGTGCCAGCAGCTTAGGGGCTAGCGGGAGCACACATGAGCAGTTCTTC.

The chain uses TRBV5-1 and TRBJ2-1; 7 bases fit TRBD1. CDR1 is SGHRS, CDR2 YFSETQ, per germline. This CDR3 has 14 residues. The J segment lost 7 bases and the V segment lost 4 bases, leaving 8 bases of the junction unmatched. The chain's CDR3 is CASSEGTASNEQFF. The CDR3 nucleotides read TGCGCCAGCAGCGAAGGGACAGCGAGTAATGAGCAGTTCTTC.

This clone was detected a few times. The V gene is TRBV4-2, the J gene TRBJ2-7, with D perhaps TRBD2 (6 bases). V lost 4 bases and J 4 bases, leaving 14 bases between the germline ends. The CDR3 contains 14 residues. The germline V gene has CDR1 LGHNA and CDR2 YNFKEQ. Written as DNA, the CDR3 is TGTGCCAGCAGCCCCCGGGACTGGACATACGAGCAGTACTTC. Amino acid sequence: CASSPRDWTYEQYF.

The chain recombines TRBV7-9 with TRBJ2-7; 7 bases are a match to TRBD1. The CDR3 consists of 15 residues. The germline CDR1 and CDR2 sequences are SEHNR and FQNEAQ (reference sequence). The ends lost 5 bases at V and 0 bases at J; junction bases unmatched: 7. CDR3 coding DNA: TGTGCCAGCAGCGCGTTACAGGGGAGCTCCTACGAGCAGTACTTC. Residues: CASSALQGSSYEQYF. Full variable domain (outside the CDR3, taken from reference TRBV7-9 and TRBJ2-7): DTGVSQNPRHKITKRGQNVTFRCDPISEHNRLYWYRQTLGQGPEFLTYFQNEAQLEKSRLLSDRFSAERPKGSFSTLEIQRTEQGDSAMYLCASSALQGSSYEQYFGPGTRLTVT.

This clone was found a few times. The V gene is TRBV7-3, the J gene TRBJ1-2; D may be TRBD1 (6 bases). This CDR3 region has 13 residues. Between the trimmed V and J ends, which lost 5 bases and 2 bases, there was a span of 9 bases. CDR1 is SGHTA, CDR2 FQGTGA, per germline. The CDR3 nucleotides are TGTGCCAGCAGCCCCACAGGGAACTATGGCTACACCTTC. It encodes CASSPTGNYGYTF.

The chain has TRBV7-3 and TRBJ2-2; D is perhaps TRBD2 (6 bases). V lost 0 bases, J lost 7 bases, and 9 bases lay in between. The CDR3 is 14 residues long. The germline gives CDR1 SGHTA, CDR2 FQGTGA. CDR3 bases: TGTGCCAGCAGCTTAACGTTGGGGGGCGGGGAGCTGTTTTTT. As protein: CASSLTLGGGELFF.

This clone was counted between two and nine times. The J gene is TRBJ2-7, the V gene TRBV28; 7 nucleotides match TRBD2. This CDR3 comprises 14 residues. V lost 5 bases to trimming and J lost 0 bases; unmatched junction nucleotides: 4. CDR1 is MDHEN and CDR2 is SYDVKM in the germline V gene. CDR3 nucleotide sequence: TGTGCCAGCAGTCTAGCGGTCCTCTCCTACGAGCAGTACTTC. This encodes CASSLAVLSYEQYF.

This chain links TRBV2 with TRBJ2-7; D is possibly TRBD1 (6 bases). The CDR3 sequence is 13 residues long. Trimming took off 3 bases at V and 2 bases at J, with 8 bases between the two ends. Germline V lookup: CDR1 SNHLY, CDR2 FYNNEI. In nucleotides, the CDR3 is TGTGCCAGCAGTGACCAGGGGACCTACGAGCAGTACGTC. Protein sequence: CASSDQGTYEQYV.

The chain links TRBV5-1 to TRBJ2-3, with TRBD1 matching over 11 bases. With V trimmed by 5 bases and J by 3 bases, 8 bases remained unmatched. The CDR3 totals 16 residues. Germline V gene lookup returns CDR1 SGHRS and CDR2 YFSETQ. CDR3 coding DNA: TGCGCCAGCAGTCCCGGACAGGGGGCCGCGACAGATACGCAGTATTTT. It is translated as CASSPGQGAATDTQYF.

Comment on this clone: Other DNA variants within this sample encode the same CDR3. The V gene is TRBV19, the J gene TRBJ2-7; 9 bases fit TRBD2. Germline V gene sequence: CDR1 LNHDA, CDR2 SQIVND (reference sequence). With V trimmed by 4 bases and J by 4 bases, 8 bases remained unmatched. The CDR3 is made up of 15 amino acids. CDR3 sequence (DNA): TGTGCCAGTAGTAAGGCGCTAGCGGGGACGTACGAGCAGTACTTC. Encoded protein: CASSKALAGTYEQYF.

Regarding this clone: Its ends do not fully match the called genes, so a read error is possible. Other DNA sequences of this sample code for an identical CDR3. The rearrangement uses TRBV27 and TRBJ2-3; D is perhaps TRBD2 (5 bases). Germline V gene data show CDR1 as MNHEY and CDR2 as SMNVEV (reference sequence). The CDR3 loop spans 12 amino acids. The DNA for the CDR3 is TGTGCAAGCAGAGCGTGGCCCGAGGGGCAGTATTTT. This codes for CASRAWPEGQYF.

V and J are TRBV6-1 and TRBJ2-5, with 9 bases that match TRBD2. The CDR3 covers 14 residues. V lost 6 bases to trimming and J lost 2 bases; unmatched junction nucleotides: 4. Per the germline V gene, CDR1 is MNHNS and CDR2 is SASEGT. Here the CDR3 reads CASRWAGGQETQYF. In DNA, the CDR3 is TGTGCCAGCAGGTGGGCGGGAGGGCAAGAGACCCAGTACTTC.